This TCR beta chain was observed in a study of T cell repertoires in cytomegalovirus infection. Study details: Based on public TCR beta signatures, there were indications of CMV infection and of a matching HLA type. Findings of the study overall: The response measured ex vivo was dominated by TCR beta clonotypes (HLA-C-restricted and CMV-specific). Using cumulative public TCR beta family frequency, the authors identified those who carried CMV together with the relevant HLA.

TCRdb reprocessed the reads via MiXCR and lists one record per CDR3 protein. This sample has 630,000 or so distinct CDR3 sequences; more than 20% occur once, and the top ten carry roughly 8%. CDR3 length: 18 amino acids. The germline gives CDR1 SGHTS, CDR2 YDEGEE. V was clipped by 1 base and J by 2 bases, with 19 bases between them. This clonotype was observed many times. Its antigen is not identified. The clonotype was recovered from a human donor in good health (CMV status not recorded). Some clones in this sample may be carry-over from other donors' samples. The rearrangement links TRBV5-8 to TRBJ2-1; tentatively, D is TRBD1 or TRBD2 (5 bases each). Source material: CD8+ T cells from PBMCs. CDR3 DNA sequence: TGTGCCAGCAGCTTGCCTCCGTGGTCCGTGGGGGCCTACAATGAGCAGTTCTTC. This gives the protein CASSLPPWSVGAYNEQFF.